This TCR beta chain was sequenced for a study of blood T cell repertoires in COVID-19 (dated by TCRdb to about 2020). Background for the entire study: Samples from collaborators originated in the United States, Italy and Spain and spanned both the acute and convalescent phases of COVID-19. The material from the prospective study consisted of cDNA or gDNA derived from T cells, B-cell-depleted T cells, or PBMCs. Deeply sampled blood TCRbeta repertoires from subjects exposed to, actively infected with, or recovered from COVID-19 were included in the dataset. The repertoires were released in a freely available public database intended as a resource for research on the immune response to SARS-CoV-2. The samples were drawn from two sources: the first 160 participants of the ongoing ImmuneRACE study, and about 1,300 subjects contributed by 6 global collaborators. The sample metadata nearly always contained a de-identified subject ID, COVID-19 status, age in years and sex. Where available, HLA class I and class II types were taken from metadata supplied by the sample provider and were not determined by assay-based typing.

CDR1 and CDR2 are drawn from the germline V gene: SGHVS, FQNEAQ. The CDR3 spans 14 residues, from the cysteine through the phenylalanine. Kept here is only the CDR3 DNA, which spans 42 bases and is read in frame from base 1. Trimming at the junction amounts to 2 bases on V and 3 bases on J, and the germline ends lie 5 bases apart. Participants in the prospective study were enrolled through a virtual design, were aged about 18 to 89 years, and lived in some 24 United States geographic areas. In the prospective study, participants were assigned to cohorts based on the clinical history participants reported in a screening survey and a study questionnaire. Mobile phlebotomists in the prospective study collected whole blood, serum and a nasopharyngeal or oropharyngeal swab from every participant. Prospective study participants could optionally give additional blood draws and questionnaires over an approximately two-month period. Before DNA extraction, prospective study blood samples were shipped either frozen or at room temperature.

Notes on this clone: This clone's antigen is unknown. Base quality data are lacking; no much larger clone is found one base away.

TCRbeta CDR3 regions were amplified from genomic DNA using the immunoSEQ Assay, a bias-controlled multiplex PCR. The original pipeline was this. Nucleated cell counts per sample were estimated from amplification of reference gene primers within the assay. Sequence reads were collapsed and filtered to measure the absolute abundance of every unique TCRbeta CDR3 rearrangement. For each sample, productive Simpson clonality was calculated by taking the square root of Simpson's diversity index across productive rearrangements. Entries here come from immuneACCESS through TCRdb and include only in-frame sequences with V and J called. Some clones fail to appear in such tables; in the studies checked, an unresolved V gene covers under half of the shortfall, and the cause of the remainder is unknown. For V, J and clone size, that table is used; D and trimming come from the DNA. Here the sample has under 350,000 clones; just over 85% occur a single time. Roughly 4% of the sample is in the top ten clones.

Study-wide conclusions, independent of this receptor: How much clinical and demographic metadata was included differed by source and by participant, and the metadata was provided uncurated.

The V gene is TRBV7-8 and the J gene is TRBJ1-6; no D gene can be assigned with confidence. Sequenced material: PBMCs or T cells enriched from blood (not recorded which). This receptor was identified in a woman aged 40 to 50 with acute COVID-19. The encoded CDR3 is CASSLPSYNSPLHF. The DNA is TGTGCCAGCAGCTTACCCAGCTATAATTCACCCCTCCACTTT.